This T cell receptor beta chain was identified during a study of shared clonotypes between healthy human individuals. Whole-study context: Serving as donors were two women and three men, whose ages spanned 18 to 49. Whole-study findings and limits: Investigators expected sequencing depth to affect clonotype sharing among donors.

Concerning this clone: The antigen remains undetermined.

Germline values: CDR1 SNHLY, CDR2 FYNNEI. CDR3 size: 14 residues. Germline trimming cut 6 bases from V and 5 bases from J; bases unmatched to any gene: 8. The donors, all of them Caucasian adults, lived in Nashville, Tennessee. The assay was immunoSEQ multiplex PCR, and TCRdb's table has in-frame clones only and misses some. The repertoire includes roughly 490,000 clones, around 79% of them detected once, and approximately 12% sits in the top ten. Sequencing was done on a sample of PBMCs. The chain links TRBV2 to TRBJ1-2, with 8 bases identical to TRBD1. The clonotype comes from a woman between 40 and 50 years old in good health. Some clones in this sample may be carry-over from other donors' samples. CDR3 DNA sequence: TGTGCCAGCAGACTGGACAGGGCCACTTATGGCTACACCTTC. It codes for CASRLDRATYGYTF.